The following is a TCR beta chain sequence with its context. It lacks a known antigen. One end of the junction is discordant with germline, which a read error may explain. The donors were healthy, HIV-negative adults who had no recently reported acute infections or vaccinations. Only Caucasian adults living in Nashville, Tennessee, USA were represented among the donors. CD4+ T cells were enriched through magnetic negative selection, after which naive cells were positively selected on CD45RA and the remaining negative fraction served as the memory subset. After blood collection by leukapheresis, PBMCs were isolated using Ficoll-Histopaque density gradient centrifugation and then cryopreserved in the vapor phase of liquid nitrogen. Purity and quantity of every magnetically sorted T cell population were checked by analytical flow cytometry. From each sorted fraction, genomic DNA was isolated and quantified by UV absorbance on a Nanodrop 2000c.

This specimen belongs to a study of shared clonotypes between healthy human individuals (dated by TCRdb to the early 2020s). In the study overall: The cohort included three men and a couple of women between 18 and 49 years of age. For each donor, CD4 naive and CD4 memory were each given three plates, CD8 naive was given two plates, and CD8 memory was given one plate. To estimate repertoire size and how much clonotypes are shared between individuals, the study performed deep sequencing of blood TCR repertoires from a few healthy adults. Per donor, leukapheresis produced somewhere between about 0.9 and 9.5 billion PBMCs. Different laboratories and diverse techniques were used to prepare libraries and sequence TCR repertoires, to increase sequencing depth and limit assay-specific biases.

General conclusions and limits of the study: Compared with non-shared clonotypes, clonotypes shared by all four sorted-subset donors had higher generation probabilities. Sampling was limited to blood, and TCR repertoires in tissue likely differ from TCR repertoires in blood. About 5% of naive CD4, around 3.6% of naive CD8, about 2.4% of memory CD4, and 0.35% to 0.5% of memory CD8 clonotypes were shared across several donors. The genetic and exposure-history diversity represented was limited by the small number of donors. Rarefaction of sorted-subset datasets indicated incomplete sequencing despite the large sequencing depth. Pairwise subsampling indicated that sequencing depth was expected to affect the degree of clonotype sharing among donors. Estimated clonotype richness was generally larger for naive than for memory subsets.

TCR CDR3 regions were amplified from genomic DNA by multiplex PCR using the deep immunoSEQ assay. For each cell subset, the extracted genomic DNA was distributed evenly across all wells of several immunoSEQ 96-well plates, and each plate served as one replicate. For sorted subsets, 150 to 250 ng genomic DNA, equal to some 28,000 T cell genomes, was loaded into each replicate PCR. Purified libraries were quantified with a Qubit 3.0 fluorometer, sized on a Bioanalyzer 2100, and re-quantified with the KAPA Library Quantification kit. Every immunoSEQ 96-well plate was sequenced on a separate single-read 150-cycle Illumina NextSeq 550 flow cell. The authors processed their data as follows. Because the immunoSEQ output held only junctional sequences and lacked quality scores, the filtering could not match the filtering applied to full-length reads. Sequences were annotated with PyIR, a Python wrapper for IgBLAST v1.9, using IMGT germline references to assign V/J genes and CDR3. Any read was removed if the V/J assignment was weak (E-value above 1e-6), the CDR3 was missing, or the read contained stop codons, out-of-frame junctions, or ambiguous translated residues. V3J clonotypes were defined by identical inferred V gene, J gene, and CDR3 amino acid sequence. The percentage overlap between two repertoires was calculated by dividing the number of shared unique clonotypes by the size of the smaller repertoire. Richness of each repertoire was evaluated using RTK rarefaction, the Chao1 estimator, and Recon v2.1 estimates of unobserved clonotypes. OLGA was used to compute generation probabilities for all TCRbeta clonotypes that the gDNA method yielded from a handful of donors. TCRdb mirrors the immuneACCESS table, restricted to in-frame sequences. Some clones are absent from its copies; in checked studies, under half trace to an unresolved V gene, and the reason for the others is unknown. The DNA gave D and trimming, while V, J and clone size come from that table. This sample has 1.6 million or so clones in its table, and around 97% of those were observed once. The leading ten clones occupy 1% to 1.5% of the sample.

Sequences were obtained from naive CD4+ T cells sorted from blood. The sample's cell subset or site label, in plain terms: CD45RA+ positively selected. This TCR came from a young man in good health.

The CDR3 region has the sequence CASSLPGIGQTQYF. The nucleotide sequence is TGTGCTAGCAGCCTCCCGGGAATCGGGCAGACCCAGTACTTC. The V and J genes are TRBV7-7 and TRBJ2-5, and possibly TRBD2, on 5 matching bases. The germline V gene encodes CDR1 SSHAT and CDR2 FNYEAQ (reference sequence). Spanning cysteine to phenylalanine, the CDR3 consists of 14 amino acids. Just CDR3 DNA is preserved here, 42 bases in frame from base 1.